This T cell receptor beta chain was obtained from a study of blood T cell repertoires in COVID-19. Repertoires were generated with immunoSEQ multiplex PCR, while TCRdb's copy carries only in-frame clones and drops some. The sample has approximately 76,000 clones; about 93% are singletons. The CDR3 consists of 13 residues. Germline CDR1 LGHDT, CDR2 YNNKEL (reference sequence). Trimming took off 1 base at V and 10 bases at J, with 13 bases between the two ends. This chain connects TRBV3-1 (or the pseudogene TRBV3-2) to TRBJ1-1, with no clear D. The sample taken for sequencing was peripheral blood. This clonotype originated in a human donor in a cohort sampled during active COVID-19. The chain's CDR3 is CASSQGAGVGAFF. In nucleotides, the CDR3 is TGTGCCAGCAGCCAAGGGGCGGGAGTTGGAGCTTTCTTT.